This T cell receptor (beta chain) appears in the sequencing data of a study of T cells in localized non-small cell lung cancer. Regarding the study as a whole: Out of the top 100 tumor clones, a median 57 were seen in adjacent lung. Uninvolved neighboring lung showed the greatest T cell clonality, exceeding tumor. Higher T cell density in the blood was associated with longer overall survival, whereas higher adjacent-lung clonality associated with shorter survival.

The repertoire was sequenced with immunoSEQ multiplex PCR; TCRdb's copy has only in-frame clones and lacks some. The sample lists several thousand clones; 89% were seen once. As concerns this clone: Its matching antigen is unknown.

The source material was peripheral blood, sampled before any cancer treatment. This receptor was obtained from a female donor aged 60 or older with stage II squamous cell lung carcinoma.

CDR3 bases: TGTGCCAGCAGCTTGGGCGGGGCGGTGAATGAGCAGTTCTTC. Its translation is CASSLGGAVNEQFF. This chain joins TRBV11-3 and TRBJ2-1; the D gene is possibly TRBD2 (6 bases). Germline CDR1 reads SGHNT; CDR2 reads YENEEA. The length of the CDR3 is 14 residues. Trimming cost V 3 bases and J 7 bases, with 13 bases left between them.